This record covers a single T cell receptor beta chain. This table comes from immunoSEQ multiplex PCR, and its TCRdb copy is limited to in-frame clones, with some not included. This table has tens of thousands of clones, around 90% appearing once. These data come from a study of blood T cell repertoires in COVID-19. V gave up 6 bases and J gave up 2 bases, with 15 bases separating them. The CDR3 has 15 residues. CDR1 and CDR2 from the germline V gene are SGHTS and YDEGEE. The clonotype originates from a human donor in a cohort sampled during active COVID-19. This sequence joins TRBV5-8 and TRBJ2-1, with D possibly TRBD2 on 6 matching bases. Sequencing was performed on peripheral blood. The DNA for the CDR3 is TGTGCCAGCACCCAAGCCGGAGGGACCTACAATGAGCAGTTCTTC. It encodes CASTQAGGTYNEQFF.